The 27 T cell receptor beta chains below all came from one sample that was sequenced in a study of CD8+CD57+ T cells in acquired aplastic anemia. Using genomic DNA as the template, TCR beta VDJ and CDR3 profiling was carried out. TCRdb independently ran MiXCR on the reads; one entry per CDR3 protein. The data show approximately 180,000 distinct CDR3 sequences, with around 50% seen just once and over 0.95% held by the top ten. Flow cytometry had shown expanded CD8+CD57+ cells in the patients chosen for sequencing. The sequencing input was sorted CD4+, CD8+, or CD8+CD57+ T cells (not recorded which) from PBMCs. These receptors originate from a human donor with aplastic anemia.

CDR3 coding DNA: TGTGCCAGCAGCTTGGGGGGTCGGAGCGTACAAGAGACCCAGTACTTC. This translates into CASSLGGRSVQETQYF. The chain is built from TRBV7-8 and TRBJ2-5; TRBD2 might be the D (6 bases). The germline CDR1 and CDR2 sequences are SGHVS and FQNEAQ. With 3 bases removed from V and 2 bases from J, the gap between germline ends came to 16 bases. The CDR3 extends over 16 amino acids.

This CDR3 is CSVVGEDTEAFF. In DNA, the CDR3 is TGCAGCGTTGTGGGGGAGGACACTGAAGCTTTCTTT. The chain has TRBV29-1 and TRBJ1-1; maybe TRBD1 (5 bases). There are 12 residues in the CDR3. V gave up 4 bases and J gave up 3 bases, with 9 bases separating them. Looked up from germline, CDR1 is SQVTM and CDR2 is ANQGSEA.

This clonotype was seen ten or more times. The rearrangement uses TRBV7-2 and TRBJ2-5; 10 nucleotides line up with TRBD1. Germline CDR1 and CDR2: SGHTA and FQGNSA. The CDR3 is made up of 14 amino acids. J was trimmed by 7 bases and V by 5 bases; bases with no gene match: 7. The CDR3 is CASSQDRGKGTQYF. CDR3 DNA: TGTGCCAGCAGCCAGGACAGGGGGAAGGGGACCCAGTACTTC. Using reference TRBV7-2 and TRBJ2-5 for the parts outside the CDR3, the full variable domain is GAGVSQSPSNKVTEKGKDVELRCDPISGHTALYWYRQSLGQGLEFLIYFQGNSAPDKSGLPSDRFSAERTGGSVSTLTIQRTQQEDSAVYLCASSQDRGKGTQYFGPGTRLLVL.

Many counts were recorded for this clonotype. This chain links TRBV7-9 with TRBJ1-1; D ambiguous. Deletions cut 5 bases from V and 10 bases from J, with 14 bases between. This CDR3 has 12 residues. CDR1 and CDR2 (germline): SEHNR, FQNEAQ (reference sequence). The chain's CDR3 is CASSLGGLGAFF. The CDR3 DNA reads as TGTGCCAGCAGCCTTGGAGGGCTCGGAGCTTTCTTT.

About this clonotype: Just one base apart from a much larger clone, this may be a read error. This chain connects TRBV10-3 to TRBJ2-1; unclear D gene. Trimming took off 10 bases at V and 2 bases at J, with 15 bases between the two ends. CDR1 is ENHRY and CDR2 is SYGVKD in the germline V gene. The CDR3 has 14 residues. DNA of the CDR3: TGTGCCAGCTGTAATCCCGCCCCCTACAATGAGCAGTTCTTC. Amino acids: CASCNPAPYNEQFF.

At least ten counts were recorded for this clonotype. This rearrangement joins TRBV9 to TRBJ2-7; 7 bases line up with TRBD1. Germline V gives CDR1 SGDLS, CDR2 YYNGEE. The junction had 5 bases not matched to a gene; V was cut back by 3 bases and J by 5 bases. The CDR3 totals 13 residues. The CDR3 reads CASSALGTDEQYF. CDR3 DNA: TGTGCCAGCAGCGCGCTCGGGACAGACGAGCAGTACTTC.

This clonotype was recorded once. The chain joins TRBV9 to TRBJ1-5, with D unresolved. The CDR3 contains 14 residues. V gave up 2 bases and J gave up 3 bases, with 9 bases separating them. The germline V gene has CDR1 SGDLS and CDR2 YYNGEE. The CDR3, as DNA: TGTGCCAGCAGCGTCGGCGGAGTCAATCAGCCCCAGCATTTT. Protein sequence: CASSVGGVNQPQHF.

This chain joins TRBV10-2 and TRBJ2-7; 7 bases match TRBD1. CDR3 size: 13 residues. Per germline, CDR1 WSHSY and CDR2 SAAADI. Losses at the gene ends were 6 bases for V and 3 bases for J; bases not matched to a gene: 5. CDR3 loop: CASRSGQNYEQYF. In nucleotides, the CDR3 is TGCGCCAGCAGATCGGGACAGAACTACGAGCAGTACTTC.

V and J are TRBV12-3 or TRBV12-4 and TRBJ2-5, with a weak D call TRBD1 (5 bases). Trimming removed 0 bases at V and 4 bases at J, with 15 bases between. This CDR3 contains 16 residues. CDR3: CASSLALGAIGETQYF. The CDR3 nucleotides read TGTGCCAGCAGTTTAGCGCTTGGGGCGATCGGAGAGACCCAGTACTTC.

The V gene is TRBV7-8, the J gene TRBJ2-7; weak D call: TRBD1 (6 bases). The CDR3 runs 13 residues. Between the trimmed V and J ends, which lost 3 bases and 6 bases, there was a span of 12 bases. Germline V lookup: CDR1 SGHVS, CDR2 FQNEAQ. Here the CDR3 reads CASSFSGVLEQYF. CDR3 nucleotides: TGTGCCAGCAGCTTTTCAGGGGTACTCGAGCAGTACTTC.

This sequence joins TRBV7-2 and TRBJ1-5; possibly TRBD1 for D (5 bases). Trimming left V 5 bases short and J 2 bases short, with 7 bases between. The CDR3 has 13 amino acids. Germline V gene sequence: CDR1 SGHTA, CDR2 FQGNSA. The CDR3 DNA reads TGTGCCAGCAGCATCAGGGGCAATCAGCCCCAGCATTTT. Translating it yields CASSIRGNQPQHF.

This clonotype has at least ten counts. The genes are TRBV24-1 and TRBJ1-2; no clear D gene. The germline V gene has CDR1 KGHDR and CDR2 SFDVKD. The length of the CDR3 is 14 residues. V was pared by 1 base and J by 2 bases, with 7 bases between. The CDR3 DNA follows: TGTGCCACCAGTGATTTATCCAGGAACTATGGCTACACCTTC. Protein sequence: CATSDLSRNYGYTF.

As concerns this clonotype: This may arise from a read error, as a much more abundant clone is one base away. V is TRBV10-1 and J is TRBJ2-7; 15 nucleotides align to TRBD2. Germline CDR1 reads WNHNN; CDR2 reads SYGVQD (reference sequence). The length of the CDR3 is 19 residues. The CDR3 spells CASITPGTSGGSVGYGQYF. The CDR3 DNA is TGCGCCAGCATTACCCCCGGGACTAGCGGGGGGTCTGTGGGCTACGGGCAGTACTTC.

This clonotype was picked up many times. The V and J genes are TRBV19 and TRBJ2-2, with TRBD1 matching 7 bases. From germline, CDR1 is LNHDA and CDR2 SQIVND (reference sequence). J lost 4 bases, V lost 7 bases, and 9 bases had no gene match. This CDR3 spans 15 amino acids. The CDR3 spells CASKLGTVLTGELFF. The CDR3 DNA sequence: TGTGCCAGTAAGCTCGGGACAGTACTCACCGGGGAGCTGTTTTTT.

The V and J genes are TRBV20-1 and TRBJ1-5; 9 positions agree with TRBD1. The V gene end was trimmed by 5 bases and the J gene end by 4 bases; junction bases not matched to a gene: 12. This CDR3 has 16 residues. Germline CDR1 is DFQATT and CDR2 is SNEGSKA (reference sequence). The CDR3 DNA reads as TGCAGTGCTGGATATCCACAGGGGGCAAGAAATCAGCCCCAGCATTTT. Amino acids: CSAGYPQGARNQPQHF.

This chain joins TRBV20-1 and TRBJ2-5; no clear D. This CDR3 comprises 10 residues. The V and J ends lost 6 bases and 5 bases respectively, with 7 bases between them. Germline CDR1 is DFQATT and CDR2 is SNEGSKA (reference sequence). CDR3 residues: CSARQETQYF. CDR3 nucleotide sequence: TGCAGTGCGAGGCAGGAGACCCAGTACTTC.

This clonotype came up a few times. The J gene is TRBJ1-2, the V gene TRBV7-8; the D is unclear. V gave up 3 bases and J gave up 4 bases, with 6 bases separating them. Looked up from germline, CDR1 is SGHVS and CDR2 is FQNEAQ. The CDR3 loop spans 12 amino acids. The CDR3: CASSFKGYGYTF. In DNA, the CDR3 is TGTGCCAGCAGCTTCAAGGGCTATGGCTACACCTTC.

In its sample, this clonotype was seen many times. The CDR3 DNA sequence: TGTGCCAGCAGCCCCCTGGGGAGGGCCGGGGAGCTGTTTTTT. It encodes CASSPLGRAGELFF. The chain uses TRBV6-1 and TRBJ2-2; 7 bases are shared with TRBD2. Trimming removed 6 bases from V and 6 bases from J; junction bases left unmatched: 7. The germline gives CDR1 MNHNS, CDR2 SASEGT. CDR3 length equals 14 residues.

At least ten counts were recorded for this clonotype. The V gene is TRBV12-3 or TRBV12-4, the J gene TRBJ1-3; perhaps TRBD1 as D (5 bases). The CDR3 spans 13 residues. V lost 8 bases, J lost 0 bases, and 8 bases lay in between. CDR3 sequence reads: CASGGSSGNTIYF. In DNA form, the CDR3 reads TGTGCCAGCGGGGGGAGCTCTGGAAACACCATATATTTT.

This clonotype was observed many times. CDR3 sequence reads: CASRNLGGGQQPQHF. CDR3 nucleotides: TGTGCCAGCAGGAATCTCGGAGGGGGCCAGCAGCCCCAGCATTTT. The V call is TRBV27, the J call TRBJ1-5, with 7 bases matching TRBD1. CDR1 is MNHEY, CDR2 SMNVEV, per germline (reference sequence). The CDR3 is 15 amino acids. Losses at the gene ends were 6 bases for V and 7 bases for J; bases not matched to a gene: 12.

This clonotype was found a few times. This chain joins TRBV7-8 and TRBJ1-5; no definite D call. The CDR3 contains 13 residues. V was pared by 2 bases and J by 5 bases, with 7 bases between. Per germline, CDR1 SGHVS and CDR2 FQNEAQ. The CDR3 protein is CASSLSPDQPQHF. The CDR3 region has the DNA TGTGCCAGCAGCTTATCTCCCGATCAGCCCCAGCATTTT.

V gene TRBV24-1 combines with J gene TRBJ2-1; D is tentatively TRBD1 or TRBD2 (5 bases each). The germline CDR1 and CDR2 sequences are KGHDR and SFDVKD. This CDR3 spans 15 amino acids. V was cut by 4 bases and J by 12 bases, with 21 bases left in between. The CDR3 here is CATSDTGTPVGRQFF. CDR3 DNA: TGTGCCACCAGTGACACCGGGACCCCAGTGGGGAGGCAGTTCTTC.

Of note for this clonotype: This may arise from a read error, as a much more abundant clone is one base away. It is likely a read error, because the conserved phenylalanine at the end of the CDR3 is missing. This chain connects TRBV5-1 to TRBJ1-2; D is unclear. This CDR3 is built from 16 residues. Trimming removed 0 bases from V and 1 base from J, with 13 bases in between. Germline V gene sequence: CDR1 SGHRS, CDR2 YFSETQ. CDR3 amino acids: CASSLDYRGNNYGYTL. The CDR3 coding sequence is TGCGCCAGCAGCTTGGATTATCGGGGAAATAACTATGGCTACACCCTC.

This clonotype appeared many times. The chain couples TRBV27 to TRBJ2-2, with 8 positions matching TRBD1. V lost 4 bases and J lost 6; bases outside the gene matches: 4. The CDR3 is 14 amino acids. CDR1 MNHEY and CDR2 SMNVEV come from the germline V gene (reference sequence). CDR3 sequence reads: CASSSTQGAGELFF. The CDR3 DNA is TGTGCCAGCAGTTCCACACAGGGGGCCGGGGAGCTGTTTTTT.

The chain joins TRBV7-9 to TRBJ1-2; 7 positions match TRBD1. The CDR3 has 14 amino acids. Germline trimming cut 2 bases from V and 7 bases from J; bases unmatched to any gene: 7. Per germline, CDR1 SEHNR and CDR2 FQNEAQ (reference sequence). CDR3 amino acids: CASSLIQGPLGYTF. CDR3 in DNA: TGTGCCAGCAGCTTAATACAGGGGCCCCTTGGCTACACCTTC.

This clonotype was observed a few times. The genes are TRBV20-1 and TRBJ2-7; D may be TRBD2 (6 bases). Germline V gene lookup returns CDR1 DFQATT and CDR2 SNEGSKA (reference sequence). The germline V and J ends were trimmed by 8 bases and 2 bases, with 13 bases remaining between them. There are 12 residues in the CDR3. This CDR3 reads CSTLRDAYEQYF. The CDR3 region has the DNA TGCAGTACTTTGCGGGACGCCTACGAGCAGTACTTC.

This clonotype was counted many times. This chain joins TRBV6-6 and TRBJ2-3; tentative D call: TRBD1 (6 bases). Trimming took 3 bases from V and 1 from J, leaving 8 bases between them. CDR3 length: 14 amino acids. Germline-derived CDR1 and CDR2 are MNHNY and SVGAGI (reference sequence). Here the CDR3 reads CASSYGQRTDTQYF. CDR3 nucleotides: TGTGCCAGCAGTTATGGACAGCGCACAGATACGCAGTATTTT.